A selection of T cell receptor beta chains follows, all from one sample in a study of OX40 agonist ivuxolimab in advanced cancers. The method was immunoSEQ multiplex PCR; TCRdb's version includes in-frame clones alone and lacks a portion of them. The sample yields tens of thousands of clones, 88% seen once. Source: CD4+ or CD8+ T cells sorted from blood, taken in a trial of the OX40 agonist ivuxolimab. Receptors originate from an adult with an advanced solid tumor such as melanoma, head and neck, liver or kidney cancer. Each CDR3 is given without its conserved first and last residue.

CDR3aa,j_gene,v_gene
SGAATDTQY,TRBJ2-3,TRBV29-1
ASSAGQGFEQY,TRBJ2-7,TRBV18
ASSFTSGGGGGTDTQY,TRBJ2-3,TRBV7-2
ASRLGTGELF,TRBJ2-2,TRBV6-6
ASSLERGASNEKLF,TRBJ1-4,TRBV5-4
ASRPTGSNYEQY,TRBJ2-7,TRBV11-2
ASSSAGQGTYEQY,TRBJ2-7,TRBV5-1
ASSSQGTGKNIQY,TRBJ2-4,TRBV7-2
ASGATDTQY,TRBJ2-3,TRBV2
ASSSRGDRGADGYT,TRBJ1-2,TRBV9
ASSLNSVLKTQY,TRBJ2-5,TRBV18
ASSFFLAGSNEQF,TRBJ2-1,TRBV7-2
ASSQDITRNQPQH,TRBJ1-5,TRBV4-3
ASSFSTGSEETQY,TRBJ2-5,TRBV11-2
ASRQGSRSYEQY,TRBJ2-7,TRBV6-6
ACRRGGLSNEQF,TRBJ2-1,TRBV30
ASSVGLPVAGELF,TRBJ2-2,TRBV9
AWTASSETQY,TRBJ2-5,TRBV30
ASSQLYTGELF,TRBJ2-2,TRBV4-1
ASSHLTRGQGGREKLF,TRBJ1-4,TRBV4-1
ASSLGQGRDYGYT,TRBJ1-2,TRBV5-1
ASSFSLAGGTDTQY,TRBJ2-3,TRBV7-9
ASSEEFSGRAALANEQF,TRBJ2-1,TRBV7-6
ASSRSNRGGTEAF,TRBJ1-1,TRBV5-4
ASSPAGVGVQGTGELF,TRBJ2-2,TRBV18
ASSPRRPGEQF,TRBJ2-1,TRBV6-1
ASSFSPPRGRETQY,TRBJ2-5,TRBV2
AWTTGGETQY,TRBJ2-5,TRBV30
ASSLGTGGHNYFTEAF,TRBJ1-1,TRBV7-9
ASSVAPTDTQY,TRBJ2-3,TRBV9
ATSRDLGQPYEQY,TRBJ2-7,TRBV15
ASSVTGMDSPLH,TRBJ1-6,TRBV9
ASREWGAEAF,TRBJ1-1,TRBV28
ASSYGTGGGYDEQF,TRBJ2-1,TRBV6-5
ASSVDRGGPPLH,TRBJ1-6,TRBV11-2
ASSPPGQGAHEQY,TRBJ2-7,TRBV28
AISEGGTRYEQY,TRBJ2-7,TRBV10-3
ASSLVPNTEAF,TRBJ1-1,TRBV5-5
ASSPGLAGGPLQETQY,TRBJ2-5,TRBV4-2
ASSSRTVNTEAF,TRBJ1-1,TRBV9
ASSRTGNTNEKLF,TRBJ1-4,TRBV7-9
ASSIGGESYEQY,TRBJ2-7,TRBV9
ASSLVTAGSYEQY,TRBJ2-7,TRBV11-2
ASSSERQRASPLH,TRBJ1-6,TRBV2
ASRPGLDNEKLF,TRBJ1-4,TRBV4-2
SVETGYEQY,TRBJ2-7,TRBV29-1
ASSLKAQGLGEAF,TRBJ1-1,TRBV7-2
ASSETSGRNEQY,TRBJ2-7,TRBV10-2
ASSLVGDRGDTQY,TRBJ2-3,TRBV7-6